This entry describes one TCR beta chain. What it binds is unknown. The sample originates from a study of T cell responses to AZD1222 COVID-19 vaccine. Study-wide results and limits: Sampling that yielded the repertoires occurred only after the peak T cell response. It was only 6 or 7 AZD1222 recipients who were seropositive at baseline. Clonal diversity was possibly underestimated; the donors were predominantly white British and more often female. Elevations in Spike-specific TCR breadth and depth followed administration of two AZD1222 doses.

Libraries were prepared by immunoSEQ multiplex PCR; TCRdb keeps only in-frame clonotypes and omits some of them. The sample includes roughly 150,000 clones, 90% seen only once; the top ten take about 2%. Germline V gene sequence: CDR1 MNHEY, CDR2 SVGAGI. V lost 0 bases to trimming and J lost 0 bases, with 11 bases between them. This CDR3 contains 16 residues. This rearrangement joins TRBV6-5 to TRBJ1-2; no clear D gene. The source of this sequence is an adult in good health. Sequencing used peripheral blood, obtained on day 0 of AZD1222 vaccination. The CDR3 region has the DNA TGTGCCAGCAGTTACTCGATCGCGGGATCTAACTATGGCTACACCTTC. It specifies CASSYSIAGSNYGYTF.